This TCR beta chain came from a study of blood T cell repertoires in COVID-19. Germline lookup yields CDR1 SGHNT and CDR2 YENEEA. V gave up 8 bases and J gave up 4 bases, with 13 bases separating them. This CDR3 contains 13 residues. Using immunoSEQ multiplex PCR, the repertoire was profiled, and TCRdb retains in-frame clones only, with some absent. The top ten clones hold more than 2% of a sample with 240,000 or so clones, about 82% of them seen once. The chain carries TRBV11-3 and TRBJ2-3; a weak D match, TRBD2 (5 bases). Sequenced: PBMCs or T cells enriched from blood (not recorded which). This TCR was recovered from a woman aged 45-60 years who had recovered from COVID-19. The CDR3 loop reads CASAYRESDTQYF. CDR3 DNA: TGTGCCAGCGCATACCGGGAATCAGATACGCAGTATTTT.